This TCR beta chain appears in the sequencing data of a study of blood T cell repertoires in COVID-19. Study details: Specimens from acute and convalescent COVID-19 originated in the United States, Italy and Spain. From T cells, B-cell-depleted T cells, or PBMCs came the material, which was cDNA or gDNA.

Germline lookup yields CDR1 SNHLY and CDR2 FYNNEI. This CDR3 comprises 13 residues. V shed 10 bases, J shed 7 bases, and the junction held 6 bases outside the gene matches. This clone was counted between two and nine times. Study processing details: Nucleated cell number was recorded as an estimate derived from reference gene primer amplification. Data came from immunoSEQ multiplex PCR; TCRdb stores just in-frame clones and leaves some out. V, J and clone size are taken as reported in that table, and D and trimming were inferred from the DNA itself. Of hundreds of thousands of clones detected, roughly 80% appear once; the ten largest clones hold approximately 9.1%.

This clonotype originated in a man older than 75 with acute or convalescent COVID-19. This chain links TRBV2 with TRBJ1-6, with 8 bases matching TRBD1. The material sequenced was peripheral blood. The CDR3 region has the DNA TGTGCCACCAGGGGGCTCGGAAATTCACCCCTCCACTTT. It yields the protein CATRGLGNSPLHF.